This TCR beta chain was sequenced in a study of Ad26.COV2.S vaccination and SARS-CoV-2 variants. About the research overall: Recipients of Ad26.COV2.S got it intramuscularly, once or twice 56 days apart.

The treatment was: 15 to 20 received Ad26.COV2.S at low or high dose, single or two shots; 5 received placebo; per-sample allocation not given. Sampling occurred on day 63 after the first vaccine or placebo injection. This clone has just one count. Additional DNA sequences in this sample encode the identical CDR3. Clones were read by immunoSEQ multiplex PCR, and TCRdb kept only the in-frame ones, dropping some. The sample holds about 250,000 clones, about 90% seen once. The V end lost 6 bases, the J end lost 5 bases, and 16 bases lay between the germline ends. Germline CDR1 and CDR2: MNHEY and SMNVEV (reference sequence). The CDR3 is 14 residues long.

Sequenced material: peripheral blood, taken in a trial of Ad26.COV2.S vaccine versus placebo. The origin of this receptor is a person between 18 and 60 years old who received the Ad26.COV2.S COVID-19 vaccine or a placebo. The chain carries TRBV27 and TRBJ1-2; D unresolved. The CDR3 nucleotides read TGTGCCAGCAGCTTTGACCGACTCGGGTATGGCTACACCTTC. Its protein product is CASSFDRLGYGYTF.